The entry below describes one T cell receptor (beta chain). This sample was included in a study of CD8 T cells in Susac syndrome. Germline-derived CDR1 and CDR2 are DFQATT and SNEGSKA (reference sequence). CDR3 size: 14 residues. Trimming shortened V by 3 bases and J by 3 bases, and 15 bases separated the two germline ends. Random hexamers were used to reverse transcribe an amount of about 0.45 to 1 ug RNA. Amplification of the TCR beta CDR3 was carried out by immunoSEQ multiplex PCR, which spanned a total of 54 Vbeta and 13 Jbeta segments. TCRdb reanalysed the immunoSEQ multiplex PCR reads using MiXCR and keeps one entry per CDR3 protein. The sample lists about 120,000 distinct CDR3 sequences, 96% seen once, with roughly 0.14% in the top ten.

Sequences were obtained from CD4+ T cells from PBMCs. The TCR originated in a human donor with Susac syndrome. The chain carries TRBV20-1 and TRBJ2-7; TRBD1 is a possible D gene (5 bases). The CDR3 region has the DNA TGCAGTGCTAGTTTGGGCAGGGCCCTCTACGAGCAGTACTTC. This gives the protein CSASLGRALYEQYF.